Included here is one T cell receptor beta chain sequence, with context. The data derive from a study of blood T cell repertoires in COVID-19. Libraries were prepared by immunoSEQ multiplex PCR; TCRdb keeps only in-frame clonotypes and omits some of them. The repertoire holds 300,000 to 350,000 clones, with 80% to 95% as singletons. Germline-derived CDR1 and CDR2 are GTSNPN and SVGIG (reference sequence). The CDR3 is 13 residues long. Trimming removed 0 bases at V and 3 bases at J, with 6 bases between. Sample: peripheral blood. The V call is TRBV30, the J call TRBJ1-3; no clear D gene. The source is a woman in her 30s with COVID-19, enrolled during active disease. For the CDR3, the DNA is TGTGCCTGGAGTGTCGGTTATGGAAACACCATATATTTT. Translation gives CAWSVGYGNTIYF.